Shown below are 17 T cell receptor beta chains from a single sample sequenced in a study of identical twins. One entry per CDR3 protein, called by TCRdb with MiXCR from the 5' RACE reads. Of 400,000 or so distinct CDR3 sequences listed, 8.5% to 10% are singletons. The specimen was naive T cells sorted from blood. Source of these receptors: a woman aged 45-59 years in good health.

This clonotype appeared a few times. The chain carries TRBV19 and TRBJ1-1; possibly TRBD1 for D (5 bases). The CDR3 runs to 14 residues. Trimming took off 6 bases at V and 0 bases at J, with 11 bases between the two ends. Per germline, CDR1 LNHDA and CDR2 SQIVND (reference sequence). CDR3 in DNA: TGTGCCAGTAGGTTGGCAGGGATGAACACTGAAGCTTTCTTT. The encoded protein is CASRLAGMNTEAFF. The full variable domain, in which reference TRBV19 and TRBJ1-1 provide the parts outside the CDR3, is DGGITQSPKYLFRKEGQNVTLSCEQNLNHDAMYWYRQDPGQGLRLIYYSQIVNDFQKGDIAEGYSVSREKKESFPLTVTSAQKNPTAFYLCASRLAGMNTEAFFGQGTRLTVV.

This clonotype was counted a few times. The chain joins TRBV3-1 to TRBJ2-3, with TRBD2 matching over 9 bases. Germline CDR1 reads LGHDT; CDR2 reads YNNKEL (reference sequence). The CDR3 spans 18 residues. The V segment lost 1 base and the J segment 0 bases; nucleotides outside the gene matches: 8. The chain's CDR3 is CASSQGPSGTTSTDTQYF. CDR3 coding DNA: TGTGCCAGCAGCCAAGGGCCTAGCGGGACGACTAGCACAGATACGCAGTATTTT.

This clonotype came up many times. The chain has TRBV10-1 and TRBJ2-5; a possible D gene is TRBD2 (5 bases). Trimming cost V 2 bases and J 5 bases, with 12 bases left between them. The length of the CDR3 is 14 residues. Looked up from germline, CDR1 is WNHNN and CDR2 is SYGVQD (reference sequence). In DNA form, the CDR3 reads TGCGCCAGCAGTGAGGCACTAGTTGGTGAGACCCAGTACTTC. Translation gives CASSEALVGETQYF.

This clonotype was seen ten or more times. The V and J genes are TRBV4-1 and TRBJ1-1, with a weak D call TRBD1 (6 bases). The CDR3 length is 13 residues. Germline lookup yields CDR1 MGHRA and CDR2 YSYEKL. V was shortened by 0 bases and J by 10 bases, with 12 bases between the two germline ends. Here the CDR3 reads CASSQDGGPRAFF. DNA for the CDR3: TGCGCCAGCAGCCAAGATGGGGGGCCAAGAGCTTTCTTT.

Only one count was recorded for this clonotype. This chain's CDR3 is CASSEPRGSLSETQYF. The CDR3 DNA is TGTGCCAGCAGTGAACCCCGGGGGAGTTTGAGCGAGACCCAGTACTTC. The rearrangement uses TRBV2 and TRBJ2-5; possible D gene TRBD2, 6 bases. V was pared by 2 bases and J by 5 bases, with 18 bases between. The CDR3 loop spans 16 amino acids. Per germline, CDR1 SNHLY and CDR2 FYNNEI.

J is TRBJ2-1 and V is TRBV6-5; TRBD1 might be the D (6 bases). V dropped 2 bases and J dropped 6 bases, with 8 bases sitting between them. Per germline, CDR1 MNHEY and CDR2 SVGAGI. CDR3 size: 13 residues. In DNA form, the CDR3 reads TGTGCCAGCAGTTACCAGGGGAGCAATGAGCAGTTCTTC. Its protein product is CASSYQGSNEQFF.

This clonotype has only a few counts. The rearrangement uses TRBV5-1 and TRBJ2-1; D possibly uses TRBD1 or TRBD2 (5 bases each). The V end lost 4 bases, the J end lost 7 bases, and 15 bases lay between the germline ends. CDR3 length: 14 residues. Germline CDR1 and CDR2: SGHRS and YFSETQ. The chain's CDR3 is CASSGTGTRNEQFF. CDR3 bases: TGCGCCAGCAGCGGGACGGGAACACGTAATGAGCAGTTCTTC.

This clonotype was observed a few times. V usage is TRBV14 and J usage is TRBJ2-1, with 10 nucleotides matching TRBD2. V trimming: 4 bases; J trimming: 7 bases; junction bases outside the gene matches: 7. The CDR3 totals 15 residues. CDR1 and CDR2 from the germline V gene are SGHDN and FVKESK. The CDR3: CASSPSSGSSNEQFF. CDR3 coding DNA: TGTGCCAGCAGCCCGTCTAGCGGGAGCAGTAATGAGCAGTTCTTC.

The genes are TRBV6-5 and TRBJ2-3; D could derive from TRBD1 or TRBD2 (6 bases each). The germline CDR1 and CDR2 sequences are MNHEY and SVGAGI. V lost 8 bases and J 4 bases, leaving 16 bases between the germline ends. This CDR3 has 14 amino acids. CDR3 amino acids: CASGRGRLADTQYF. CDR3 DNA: TGTGCCAGCGGTCGGGGGCGGTTGGCAGATACGCAGTATTTT.

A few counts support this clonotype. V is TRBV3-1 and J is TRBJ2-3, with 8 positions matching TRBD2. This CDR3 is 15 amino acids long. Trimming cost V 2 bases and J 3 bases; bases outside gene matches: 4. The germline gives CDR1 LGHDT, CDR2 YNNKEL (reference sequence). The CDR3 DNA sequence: TGTGCCAGCAGCCAACCAGCGGGAGTAACAGATACGCAGTATTTT. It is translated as CASSQPAGVTDTQYF.

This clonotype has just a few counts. The CDR3 protein is CASSSQGLADRNTGELFF. The DNA for the CDR3 is TGCGCCAGCAGCTCTCAGGGACTAGCGGACCGAAACACCGGGGAGCTGTTTTTT. The chain combines TRBV5-1 with TRBJ2-2; 11 bases line up with TRBD2. Germline V gene data show CDR1 as SGHRS and CDR2 as YFSETQ. This CDR3 comprises 18 residues. V lost 3 bases to trimming and J lost 2 bases; unmatched junction nucleotides: 9.

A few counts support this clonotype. The CDR3 region is CSARGGDYEQYF. DNA for the CDR3: TGCAGTGCTAGAGGAGGAGATTACGAGCAGTACTTC. The chain employs TRBV20-1 and TRBJ2-7; no reliable D call. Germline CDR1 is DFQATT and CDR2 is SNEGSKA (reference sequence). CDR3 length equals 12 residues. V was pared by 1 base and J by 4 bases, with 8 bases between.

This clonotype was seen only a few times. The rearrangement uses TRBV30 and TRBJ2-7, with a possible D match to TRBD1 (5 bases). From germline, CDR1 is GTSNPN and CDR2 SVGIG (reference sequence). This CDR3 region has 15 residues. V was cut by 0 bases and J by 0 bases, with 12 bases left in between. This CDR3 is CAWSVQDRYSYEQYF. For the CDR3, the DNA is TGTGCCTGGAGTGTACAGGACCGATACTCCTACGAGCAGTACTTC.

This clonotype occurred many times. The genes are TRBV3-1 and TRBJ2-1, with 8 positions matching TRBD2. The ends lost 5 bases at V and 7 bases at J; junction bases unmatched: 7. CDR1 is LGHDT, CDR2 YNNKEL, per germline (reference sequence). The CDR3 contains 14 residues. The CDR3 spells CASSVSSGRNEQFF. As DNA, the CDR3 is TGTGCCAGCAGCGTATCTAGCGGGCGGAATGAGCAGTTCTTC.

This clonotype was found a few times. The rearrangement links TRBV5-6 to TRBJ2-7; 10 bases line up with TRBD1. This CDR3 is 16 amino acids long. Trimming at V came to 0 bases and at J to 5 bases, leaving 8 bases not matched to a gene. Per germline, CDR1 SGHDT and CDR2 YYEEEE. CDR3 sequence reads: CASSLVLRTGGDEQYF. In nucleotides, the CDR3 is TGTGCCAGCAGCTTGGTGTTGCGGACAGGGGGGGACGAGCAGTACTTC.

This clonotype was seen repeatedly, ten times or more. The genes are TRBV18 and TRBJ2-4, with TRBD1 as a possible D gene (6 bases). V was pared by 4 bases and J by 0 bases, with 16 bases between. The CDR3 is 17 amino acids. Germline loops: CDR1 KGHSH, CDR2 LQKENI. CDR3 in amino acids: CASSLTQGEGAKNIQYF. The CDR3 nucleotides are TGTGCCAGCTCACTGACACAGGGAGAGGGAGCCAAAAACATTCAGTACTTC.

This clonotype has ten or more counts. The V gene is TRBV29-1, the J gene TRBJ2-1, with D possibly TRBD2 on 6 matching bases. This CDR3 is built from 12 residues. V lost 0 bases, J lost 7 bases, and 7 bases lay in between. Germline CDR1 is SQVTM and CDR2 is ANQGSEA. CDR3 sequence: CSVEEGTNEQFF. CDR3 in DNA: TGCAGCGTTGAAGAGGGGACTAATGAGCAGTTCTTC.